This T cell receptor beta chain comes out of a study of PD-1 blockade in classical Hodgkin lymphoma. Study findings and constraints: Whatever underlies the repertoire differences (possibly disease activity or prior therapy) remains undefined. The diversity seen at baseline in complete responders resembled that of newly diagnosed patients. Patients starting nivolumab less than 1 year after ASCT had lower diversity and were excluded from later analyses. There was a significant rise in CD4+ TCR diversity by C4D1, with no such rise for CD8+.

Worth noting for this clone: Its antigen is unidentified.

The CDR3 covers 14 residues. The V and J ends lost 3 bases and 2 bases respectively, with 8 bases between them. CDR1 MNHEY and CDR2 SMNVEV come from the germline V gene (reference sequence). Only in-frame clones appear in the TCRdb table, and some are missing; sequencing was by immunoSEQ multiplex PCR. The data show nearly 100,000 clones, 65% to 85% seen once. In every patient, relapse followed autologous stem cell transplantation, while exposure to brentuximab vedotin differed. This sequence was found in a human donor with classical Hodgkin lymphoma. The sample consisted of peripheral blood mononuclear cells (PBMCs), taken at baseline. The chain links TRBV27 to TRBJ1-5, with D tentatively TRBD1 (5 bases). The CDR3 here is CASSFQGGNQPQHF. The CDR3, as DNA: TGTGCCAGCAGTTTCCAGGGTGGCAATCAGCCCCAGCATTTT.